This T cell receptor (beta chain) originates from a study of T-cell reconstitution after alpha-beta-depleted transplantation in children. Notes on the study in general: After one year, T-cell counts and TCRbeta diversity mostly came from new T cells. Several patients had high TCRbeta diversity at day 60; it came from surviving recipient T cells and thymic progenitors. There were reportedly several hundred expanded graft clones from which alpha-beta T cells came about two months after transplant.

A library of TCRbeta sequences, prepared with unique molecular identifiers, was generated. TCRdb analysed the PCR reads with MiXCR anew, one entry per CDR3 protein. This sample has approximately 200,000 distinct CDR3 sequences; 6.3% occur once, and the top ten carry about 4.3%. Regarding this clonotype: The antigen remains undetermined. A much more abundant neighbour one base away suggests this may be a read error. This is likely a read error, given that the CDR3 carries no conserved phenylalanine or tryptophan at its end.

Deletions cut 6 bases from V and 10 bases from J, with 16 bases between. The CDR3 is 13 residues long. Germline V CDR1 and CDR2: PRHDT, FYEKMQ (reference sequence). The receptor comes from a girl in the first two years of life with combined immunodeficiency, due to receive a stem cell transplant. This sample comprised PBMCs, obtained before TCRalphabeta/CD19-depleted stem cell transplant. This chain joins TRBV13 and TRBJ2-1; D possibly matches TRBD1 or TRBD2 (5 bases each). CDR3 nucleotide sequence: TGTGCCAGCAGTCGGAGTCCGGGGCAAGAGCAGTTCTAC. This translates into CASSRSPGQEQFY.